A selection of T cell receptor beta chains follows, all from one sample in a study of early T cells in non-severe SARS-CoV-2 infection. MiXCR, run by TCRdb on the 5' RACE reads, gives a single entry per CDR3 protein. The table lists tens of thousands of distinct CDR3 sequences, about 10% of them singletons. Material: whole blood. The receptor source for this set is an adult who was a healthcare worker with PCR-confirmed SARS-CoV-2 infection or an uninfected control (not recorded which). CDR3s include the opening cysteine and the closing phenylalanine or tryptophan. The D gene is left open where the match is weak. Not every row has a clone size; where given, it reads once, few, many or a size class.

J,V,D,size,DNA,CDR3
TRBJ2-1,TRBV7-3,.,few,TGTGCCAGCAGCCCTACCGGAGGGGTCAATGAGCAGTTCTTC,CASSPTGGVNEQFF
TRBJ2-2,TRBV12-3/TRBV12-4,TRBD1,few,TGTGCCAGCAGTTTAGCGAGAACAGGGGGCACCGGGGAGCTGTTTTTT,CASSLARTGGTGELFF
TRBJ1-1,TRBV29-1,.,.,TGCAGCGTTGAGGTGGCCAGGAACACTGAAGCTTTCTTT,CSVEVARNTEAFF
TRBJ1-2,TRBV12-3/TRBV12-4,TRBD1,many,TGTGCCAGCAGTGGGTCGGACAGGGGCGATGGCTACACCTTC,CASSGSDRGDGYTF
TRBJ2-5,TRBV7-6,.,many,TGTGCCAGCAGCCCACGATCGGAGACCCAGTACTTC,CASSPRSETQYF
TRBJ2-1,TRBV16,.,many,TGTGCCAGCAGCCAATCGGGAAAAGAGCAGTTCTTC,CASSQSGKEQFF
TRBJ2-1,TRBV7-3,TRBD2,many,TGTGCCAGCAGCCTGACTCCCGGACTAGCATCCTACAATGAGCAGTTCTTC,CASSLTPGLASYNEQFF
TRBJ2-3,TRBV20-1,.,.,TGCAGTGCTAAATCCAGGGTCACAGATACGCAGTATTTT,CSAKSRVTDTQYF
TRBJ2-7,TRBV4-2,.,few,TGTGTCAGCAGCCAAGAGGGGACAACGGGAGTCCACGAGCAGTACTTC,CVSSQEGTTGVHEQYF
TRBJ1-5,TRBV19,.,.,TGTGCCAGTACCGAGGCGGGGCTTAGCAATCAGCCCCAGCATTTT,CASTEAGLSNQPQHF
TRBJ2-5,TRBV20-1,TRBD1,few,TGCAGTGCCATGGGACAGCGAGAGACCCAGTACTTC,CSAMGQRETQYF
TRBJ2-4,TRBV11-2,TRBD1,many,TGTGCCAGCAGCTTGGACAGGGGGCCCATTCAGTACTTC,CASSLDRGPIQYF
TRBJ2-1,TRBV9,TRBD2,many,TGTGCCAGCAGCCCCAGCGGGAGTTACAATGAGCAGTTCTTC,CASSPSGSYNEQFF
TRBJ2-1,TRBV6-5,.,many,TGTGCCAGCAGTTCTAGCGCGCTGGGGGCTGAGCAGTTCTTC,CASSSSALGAEQFF
TRBJ1-2,TRBV6-1,TRBD1,few,TGTGCCAGCAGCGCCACGTTGAGGACAGGGGTTGGCTACACCTTC,CASSATLRTGVGYTF
TRBJ1-2,TRBV7-8,TRBD1,.,TGTGCCAGCAGCTCCGGGACAGGCTTTTTCGGTGGCTACACCTTC,CASSSGTGFFGGYTF
TRBJ2-3,TRBV3-1,.,many,TGTGCCAGCAGCCATCCCCTAGGCGATACGCAGTATTTT,CASSHPLGDTQYF
TRBJ1-3,TRBV5-4,.,medium-sized,TGTGCCAGCAGCTTGGAACAGGCAGGAAACACCATATATTTT,CASSLEQAGNTIYF
TRBJ1-2,TRBV7-9,.,many,TGTGCCAGCAGCTTAAATAACCAGGGCGACGGCTACACCTTC,CASSLNNQGDGYTF
TRBJ2-7,TRBV29-1,.,few,TGCAGCGTTGTTAAGGATACCTACGAGCAGTACTTC,CSVVKDTYEQYF
TRBJ2-2,TRBV7-8,TRBD2,many,TGTGCCAGCAGCTTAGTCACTAGCGGGAACACCGGGGAGCTGTTTTTT,CASSLVTSGNTGELFF
TRBJ2-5,TRBV30,TRBD2,many,TGTGCCTGGAGTGTCCTCCGGGGGGGGGAGACCCAGTACTTC,CAWSVLRGGETQYF
TRBJ1-2,TRBV4-3,TRBD1,many,TGCGCCAGCAGCCATTCCACAGGGGCGCGGTATGGCTACACCTTC,CASSHSTGARYGYTF
TRBJ2-5,TRBV20-1,TRBD2,few,TGCAGTGCTAGAGATCTAGCGGGAGAGACCCAGTACTTC,CSARDLAGETQYF
TRBJ2-1,TRBV7-2,TRBD2,many,TGTGCCAGCAGCATAGGGACTAGCGGTCCCAATGAGCAGTTCTTC,CASSIGTSGPNEQFF
TRBJ2-5,TRBV6-6,.,many,TGTGCCAGCAGTGAACTAGCTCGGGAGACCCAGTACTTC,CASSELARETQYF
TRBJ2-4,TRBV7-2,.,few,TGTGCCAGCAGCTCAACGGACCGAGTTCAATACTTC,CASSSTDRVQYF
TRBJ2-1,TRBV5-1,.,few,TGCGCCAGCAGCTTGGCGGCAGGGGTCGATGAGCAGTTCTTC,CASSLAAGVDEQFF
TRBJ2-1,TRBV18,TRBD2,many,TGTGCCAGCTCACTGCTAGCGGACAATGAGCAGTTCTTC,CASSLLADNEQFF
TRBJ2-2,TRBV12-3/TRBV12-4,.,many,TGTGCCAGTGTCAGAGGGGGCACCGGGGAGCTGTTTTTT,CASVRGGTGELFF
TRBJ2-7,TRBV29-1,.,many,TGCAGCGTTGAAGATCAGGCAGCCGCCTACGAGCAGTACTTC,CSVEDQAAAYEQYF
TRBJ2-5,TRBV20-1,.,many,TGCAGTCTCTCCCAGGAAGAGACCCAGTACTTC,CSLSQEETQYF
TRBJ1-6,TRBV20-1,TRBD1,.,TGCAGTGCGACGGGACAGGGAGGGGATTCACCCCTCCACTTT,CSATGQGGDSPLHF
TRBJ2-7,TRBV5-4,.,many,TGTGCCAGCAGCTTGGCCAGGGGCACCACCTACGAGCAGTACTTC,CASSLARGTTYEQYF
TRBJ2-2,TRBV7-2,.,.,TGTGCCAGCAGCTTCGGCGGGGCGAACACCGGGGAGCTGTTTTTT,CASSFGGANTGELFF
TRBJ2-3,TRBV10-3,.,.,TGTGCCATCAGTCGGACAGGCACAGATACGCAGTATTTT,CAISRTGTDTQYF
TRBJ1-5,TRBV20-1,.,many,TGCAGTGCTAGAGAGCCCACCTCAGAGAATCAGCCCCAGCATTTT,CSAREPTSENQPQHF
TRBJ1-1,TRBV29-1,.,many,TGCAGCGTTTCTGACGGTGACACTGAAGCTTTCTTT,CSVSDGDTEAFF
TRBJ2-7,TRBV7-8,.,few,TGTGCCAGCAGCAGTGGGGGCGGTTGGGCGTACGAGCAGTACTTC,CASSSGGGWAYEQYF
TRBJ2-1,TRBV27,.,many,TGTGCCAGCAGTTTAGGGGCTGAGCAGTTCTTC,CASSLGAEQFF
TRBJ1-5,TRBV23-1,TRBD1,few,TGCGCCAGCAGCTTCCCGGGACAGGGAAATCAGCCCCAGCATTTT,CASSFPGQGNQPQHF
TRBJ1-1,TRBV6-5,.,few,TGTGCCAGCAGTTCTCCTTCCCGGGGACTCTCGTCTTTCTTT,CASSSPSRGLSSFF
TRBJ2-3,TRBV30,.,.,TGTGCCTGGAGGATATCTGGGGGGAGTCGGAAAGATACGCAGTATTTT,CAWRISGGSRKDTQYF
TRBJ2-7,TRBV7-8,.,.,TGTGCCAGCCGCAGAGGGAGCTCCTACGAGCAGTACTTC,CASRRGSSYEQYF
TRBJ2-2,TRBV7-2,.,many,TGTGCCAGCAGCTTAGTGGTGTCCCTCGAAACCAACACCGGGGAGCTGTTTTTT,CASSLVVSLETNTGELFF
TRBJ2-7,TRBV28,.,.,TGTGCCAGCACAGAAGCCGGGAGCTCCTACGAGCAGTACTTC,CASTEAGSSYEQYF
TRBJ2-5,TRBV11-2,.,few,TGTGCCAGCAGCTTGGGCAGTACTTTCCAAGAGACCCAGTACTTC,CASSLGSTFQETQYF
TRBJ2-7,TRBV28,.,many,TGTGCCAGCAGTCTGGGACATTCCTACGAGCAGTACTTC,CASSLGHSYEQYF
TRBJ1-2,TRBV9,.,many,TGTGCCAGCAGCCCGGGGGATAACTATGGCTACACCTTC,CASSPGDNYGYTF
TRBJ2-2,TRBV19,.,many,TGTGCCAGTAGTATAACAGCGAACACCGGGGAGCTGTTTTTT,CASSITANTGELFF
TRBJ2-5,TRBV15,.,few,TGTGCCACCAGCAGAGATGCAGGGATTCAGTACTTC,CATSRDAGIQYF
TRBJ2-1,TRBV27,.,.,TGTGCCAGCAGTTCAACGGAGGGCTACAATGAGCAGTTCTTC,CASSSTEGYNEQFF
TRBJ1-1,TRBV7-6,TRBD1,many,TGTGCCAGCAGCCGCTGGGACAGAGGATCCACTGAAGCTTTCTTT,CASSRWDRGSTEAFF